This T cell receptor beta chain was sequenced for a study of blood T cells in healthy people across ages. Study at large: Per every two T cells, about one barcoded beta molecule was captured by template switching. The study's findings and limits: Whereas aged donors had fewer naive CD4+ cells, long-lived donors had more of them and higher diversity.

Each donor supplied roughly 10 milliliters of peripheral blood. Isolation recovered at least 7 million PBMCs from every sample. In its sample, this clonotype was seen many times. As yet, its antigen is unknown. Sample-barcoded 5' priming and a J-beta primer mix drove a second PCR of about 6 to 11 cycles. TCRdb redid the calling of the 5' RACE reads with MiXCR, one entry per CDR3 protein. The sample records fewer than 750,000 distinct CDR3 sequences, 52% being singletons. The CDR3 loop spans 15 amino acids. Germline-derived CDR1 and CDR2 are LNHNV and YYDKDF (reference sequence). Trimming pared 0 bases from V and 2 bases from J, leaving 11 bases between.

The chain uses TRBV15 and TRBJ2-7, with D possibly called TRBD1 or TRBD2 (5 bases each). Sequencing was done on a sample of blood. This sequence was found in an elderly woman in good health. CDR3 region: CATSREAGAPYEQYF. The DNA for the CDR3 is TGTGCCACCAGCAGAGAAGCCGGGGCACCCTACGAGCAGTACTTC.